This entry concerns a single T cell receptor (beta chain). This sample was included in a study of quantifying T cell responses using KT2 cells. Study background: TCR alpha and beta constant-region primers primed reverse transcription of RNA.

A single-stranded UMI oligo with SP2 sequence was ligated to cDNA 3' ends. An equimolar mix of RC1.1 and RC1.2 primed the beta chain across TRBC1 and TRBC2. In TCRdb, the UMI-ligation and nested PCR reads were re-called with MiXCR into one record per CDR3 protein. The sample lists approximately 57,000 distinct CDR3 sequences; approximately 13% were seen once. This CDR3 is built from 16 residues. Germline-derived CDR1 and CDR2 are SGHVS and FQNEAQ. Deletions cut 4 bases from V and 0 bases from J, with 12 bases between. This TCR was sampled from a human donor. The sequencing sample was made of PBMCs spiked with cells of the T cell clone KT2. This rearrangement joins TRBV7-8 to TRBJ2-2; possibly TRBD1 for D (5 bases). The CDR3 loop reads CASSSSRVSNTGELFF. Written as DNA, the CDR3 is TGTGCCAGCAGCTCATCCAGGGTTTCGAACACCGGGGAGCTGTTTTTT.